The clone carrying this TCR beta chain has a single count. The CDR3 extends over 16 amino acids. V lost 0 bases to trimming and J lost 7 bases; unmatched junction nucleotides: 7. Germline CDR1 reads SGHRS; CDR2 reads YFSETQ. This specimen comes from a study of shared clonotypes between healthy human individuals. The table came from immunoSEQ multiplex PCR; TCRdb's copy has only in-frame clones and leaves some out. The sample has millions of clones; approximately 95% are singletons. Sequenced: naive CD4+ T cells from PBMCs. Indicated subset: CD45RA+ positively selected. The chain recombines TRBV5-1 with TRBJ2-1; 10 nucleotides align to TRBD2. The sequence derives from a man aged 18 to 35 in good health. Some clones in this sample may be carry-over from other donors' samples. The CDR3 DNA sequence: TGCGCCAGCAGCTTGGGTCCTAGCGGGAGTGGGAATGAGCAGTTCTTC. Its translation: CASSLGPSGSGNEQFF.